A selection of T cell receptor beta chains follows, all from one sample in a study of blood T cell repertoires in COVID-19. Profiled with immunoSEQ multiplex PCR; TCRdb holds only in-frame clones, not every one. The sample holds 310,000 or so clones, 80% to 90% seen once. Sequencing was carried out using PBMCs or T cells enriched from blood (not recorded which). The receptor set was obtained from a woman under 30 who had recovered from COVID-19. Both conserved end residues are part of each CDR3. The order of the fields is D gene, V gene, clone size, J gene, CDR3 protein, CDR3 DNA. The D gene is left open where the match is weak. Rows may omit the clone size; those that give it use once, few, many or a size class.

TRBD1	TRBV24-1	-	TRBJ1-2	CATSDSGTGYYGYTF	TGTGCCACCAGTGATTCCGGGACAGGGTACTATGGCTACACCTTC
TRBD1	TRBV28	-	TRBJ2-5	CASSQDRVSETQYF	TGTGCCAGCAGTCAGGACAGGGTCAGCGAGACCCAGTACTTC
-	TRBV7-3	-	TRBJ2-3	CASSSGPRGTDTQYF	TGTGCCAGCAGCTCCGGACCTCGAGGGACAGATACGCAGTATTTT
-	TRBV25-1	few	TRBJ2-1	CASSALSGRGQFF	TGTGCCAGCAGTGCCCTCTCAGGGCGCGGACAGTTCTTC
-	TRBV6-2/TRBV6-3	-	TRBJ1-1	CASSYPTTLNTEAFF	TGTGCCAGCAGTTACCCTACGACTCTGAACACTGAAGCTTTCTTT
TRBD2	TRBV9	-	TRBJ2-1	CASSVVAGGRDEQFF	TGTGCCAGCAGCGTAGTAGCGGGAGGGCGGGATGAGCAGTTCTTC
-	TRBV9	-	TRBJ1-1	CASSVTVNTEAFF	TGTGCCAGCAGCGTAACAGTGAACACTGAAGCTTTCTTT
-	TRBV5-6	-	TRBJ1-2	CASSLAGVVEPNYGYTF	TGTGCCAGCAGCTTGGCCGGAGTCGTAGAGCCTAACTATGGCTACACCTTC
TRBD2	TRBV9	-	TRBJ2-1	CASSLSGTRGIEQFF	TGTGCCAGCAGCTTATCCGGGACTAGGGGTATTGAGCAGTTCTTC
-	TRBV6-5	once	TRBJ2-2	CASSGPQGTGELFF	TGTGCCAGCAGCGGCCCCCAGGGGACCGGGGAGCTGTTTTTT
TRBD2	TRBV10-1	-	TRBJ2-3	CASSELLAGVYGVTDTQYF	TGCGCCAGCAGTGAGTTACTAGCGGGAGTCTACGGGGTGACAGATACGCAGTATTTT
TRBD1	TRBV19	-	TRBJ1-2	CASSRHAVDRVSLGYTF	TGTGCCAGTTCGAGACACGCCGTGGACAGGGTTAGTCTAGGCTACACCTTC
-	TRBV7-3	-	TRBJ2-1	CASSSYWASPQFF	TGTGCCAGCAGTTCCTACTGGGCCAGCCCACAGTTCTTC
TRBD1	TRBV5-1	-	TRBJ2-3	CASSPLTGERTDTQYF	TGCGCCAGCAGCCCACTGACAGGGGAAAGGACAGATACGCAGTATTTT
-	TRBV5-1	-	TRBJ1-2	CASSPGQPLYGYTF	TGCGCCAGCAGCCCTGGACAGCCGCTCTATGGCTACACCTTC
TRBD1	TRBV20-1	-	TRBJ1-1	CSASRQGNTEAFF	TGCAGTGCTAGTCGACAGGGCAACACTGAAGCTTTCTTT